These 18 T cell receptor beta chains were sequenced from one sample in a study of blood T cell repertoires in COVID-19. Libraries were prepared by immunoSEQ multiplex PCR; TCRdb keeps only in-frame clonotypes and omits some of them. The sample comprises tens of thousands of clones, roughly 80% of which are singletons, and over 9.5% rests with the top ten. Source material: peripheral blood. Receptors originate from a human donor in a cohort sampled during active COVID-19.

The CDR3 DNA is TGTGCCAGCAGCTTACAGGGGGCGCCCAATGAGCAGTTCTTC. Its protein product is CASSLQGAPNEQFF. This chain links TRBV13 with TRBJ2-1; 8 nucleotides agree with TRBD1. Germline CDR1 reads PRHDT; CDR2 reads FYEKMQ (reference sequence). V lost 2 bases and J lost 6; bases outside the gene matches: 3. CDR3 length: 14 residues.

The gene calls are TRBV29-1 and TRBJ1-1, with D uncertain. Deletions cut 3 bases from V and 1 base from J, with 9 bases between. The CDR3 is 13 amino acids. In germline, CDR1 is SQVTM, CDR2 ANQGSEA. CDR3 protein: CSVDRGWNTEAFF. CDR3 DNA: TGCAGCGTTGACCGGGGTTGGAACACTGAAGCTTTCTTT.

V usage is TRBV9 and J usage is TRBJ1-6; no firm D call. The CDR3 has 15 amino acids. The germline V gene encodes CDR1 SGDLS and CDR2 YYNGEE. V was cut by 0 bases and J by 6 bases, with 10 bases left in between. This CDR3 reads CASSVGGSVNSPLHF. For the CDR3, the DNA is TGTGCCAGCAGCGTAGGTGGGAGCGTTAATTCACCCCTCCACTTT.

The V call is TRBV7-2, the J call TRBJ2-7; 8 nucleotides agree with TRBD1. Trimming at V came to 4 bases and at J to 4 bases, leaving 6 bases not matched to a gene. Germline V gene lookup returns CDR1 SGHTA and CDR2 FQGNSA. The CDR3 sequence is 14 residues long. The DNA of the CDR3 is TGTGCCAGCAGCTCGGACAGGGTGGTATACGAGCAGTACTTC. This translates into CASSSDRVVYEQYF.

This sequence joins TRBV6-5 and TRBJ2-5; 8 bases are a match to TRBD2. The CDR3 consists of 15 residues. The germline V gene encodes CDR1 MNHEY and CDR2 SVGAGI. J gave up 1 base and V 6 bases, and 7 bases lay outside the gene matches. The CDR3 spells CASRSGGAVQETQYF. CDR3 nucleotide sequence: TGTGCCAGCAGGTCGGGAGGGGCAGTCCAAGAGACCCAGTACTTC.

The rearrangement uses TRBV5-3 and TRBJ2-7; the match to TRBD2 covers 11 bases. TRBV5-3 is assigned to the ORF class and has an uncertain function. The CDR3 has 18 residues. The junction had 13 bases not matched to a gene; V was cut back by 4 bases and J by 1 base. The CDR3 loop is CARSPGLAALGESYEQYV. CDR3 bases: TGTGCCAGAAGCCCGGGACTAGCGGCCCTGGGGGAATCCTACGAGCAGTACGTC.

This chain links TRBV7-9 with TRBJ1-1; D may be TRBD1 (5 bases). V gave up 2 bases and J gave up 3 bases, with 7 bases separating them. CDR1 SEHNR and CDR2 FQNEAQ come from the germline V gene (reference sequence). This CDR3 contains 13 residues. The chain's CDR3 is CASSLRDYTEAFF. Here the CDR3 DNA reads TGTGCCAGCAGCTTAAGGGACTACACTGAAGCTTTCTTT.

For the CDR3, the DNA is TGTGCCAGCTCACCACCTGGAGGGTACGAAGCTTTCTTT. Its protein product is CASSPPGGYEAFF. The rearrangement uses TRBV18 and TRBJ1-1; no firm D call. The V end was cut by 0 bases, the J end by 8 bases, with 10 bases between. Germline V gene sequence: CDR1 KGHSH, CDR2 LQKENI. This CDR3 has 13 amino acids.

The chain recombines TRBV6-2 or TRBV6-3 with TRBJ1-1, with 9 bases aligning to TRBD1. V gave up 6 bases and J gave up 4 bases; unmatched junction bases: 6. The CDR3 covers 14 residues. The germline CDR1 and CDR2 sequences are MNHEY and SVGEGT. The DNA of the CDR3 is TGTGCCAGCAGCCGTGGACAGGGGTTCACTGAAGCTTTCTTT. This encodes CASSRGQGFTEAFF.

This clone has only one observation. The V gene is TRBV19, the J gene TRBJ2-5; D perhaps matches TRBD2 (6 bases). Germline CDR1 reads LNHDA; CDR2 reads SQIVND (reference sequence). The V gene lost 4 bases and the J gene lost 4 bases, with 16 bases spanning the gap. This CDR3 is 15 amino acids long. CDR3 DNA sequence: TGTGCCAGTAGTAGCCTGGAGGGGCTTTCAGAGACCCAGTACTTC. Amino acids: CASSSLEGLSETQYF.

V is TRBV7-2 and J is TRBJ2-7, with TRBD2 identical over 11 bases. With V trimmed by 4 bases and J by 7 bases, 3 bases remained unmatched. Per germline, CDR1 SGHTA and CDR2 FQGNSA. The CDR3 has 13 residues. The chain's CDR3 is CASSSSGGMEQYF. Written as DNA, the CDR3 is TGTGCCAGCAGCTCTAGCGGGGGGATGGAGCAGTACTTC.

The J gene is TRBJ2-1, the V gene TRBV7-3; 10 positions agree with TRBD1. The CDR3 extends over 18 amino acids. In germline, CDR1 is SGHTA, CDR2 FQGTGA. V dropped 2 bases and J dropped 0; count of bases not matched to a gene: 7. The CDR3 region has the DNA TGTGCCAGCAGCTTAGACAGGGGGCTGCGTAGCTCCTACAATGAGCAGTTCTTC. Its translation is CASSLDRGLRSSYNEQFF.

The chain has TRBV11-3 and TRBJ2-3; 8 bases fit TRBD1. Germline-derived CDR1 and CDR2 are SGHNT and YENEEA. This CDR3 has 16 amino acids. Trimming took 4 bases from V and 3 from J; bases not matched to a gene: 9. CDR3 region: CASSSSDRGGTDTQYF. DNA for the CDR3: TGTGCCAGCAGCTCGTCCGACAGGGGTGGTACAGATACGCAGTATTTT.

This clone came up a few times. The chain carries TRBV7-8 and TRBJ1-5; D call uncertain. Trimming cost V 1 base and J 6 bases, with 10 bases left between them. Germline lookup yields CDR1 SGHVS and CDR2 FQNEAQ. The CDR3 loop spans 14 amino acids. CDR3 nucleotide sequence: TGTGCCAGCAGCTTAGGGCGTCAGGCTCAGCCCCAGCATTTT. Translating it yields CASSLGRQAQPQHF.

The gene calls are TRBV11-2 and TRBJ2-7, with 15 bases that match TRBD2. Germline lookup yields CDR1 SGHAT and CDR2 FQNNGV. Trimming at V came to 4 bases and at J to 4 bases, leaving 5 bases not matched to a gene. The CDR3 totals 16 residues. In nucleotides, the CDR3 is TGTGCCAGCAGCTCAGGACTAGCGGGAGGGACATACGAGCAGTACGTC. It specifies CASSSGLAGGTYEQYV.

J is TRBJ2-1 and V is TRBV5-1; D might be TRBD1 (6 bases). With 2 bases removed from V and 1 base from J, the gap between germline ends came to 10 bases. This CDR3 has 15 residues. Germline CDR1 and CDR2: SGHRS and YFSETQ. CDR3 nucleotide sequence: TGCGCCAGCAGCTTAGGTACAGGGTCCTACAATGAGCAGTTCTTC. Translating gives CASSLGTGSYNEQFF.

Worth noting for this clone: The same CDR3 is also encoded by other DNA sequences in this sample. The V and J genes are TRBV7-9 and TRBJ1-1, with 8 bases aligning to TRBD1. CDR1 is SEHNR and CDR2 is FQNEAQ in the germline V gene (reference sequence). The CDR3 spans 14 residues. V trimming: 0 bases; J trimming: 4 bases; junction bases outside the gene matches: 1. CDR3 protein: CASSLATGGTEAFF. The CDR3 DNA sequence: TGTGCCAGCAGCTTAGCCACAGGGGGCACTGAAGCTTTCTTT.

CDR3 in amino acids: CASSRGTGQSETQYF. CDR3 nucleotides: TGTGCCAGCAGCCGGGGGACAGGGCAATCAGAGACCCAGTACTTC. The genes are TRBV5-4 and TRBJ2-5; 9 bases are shared with TRBD1. Germline V gene lookup returns CDR1 SGHNT and CDR2 YYREEE (reference sequence). The CDR3 sequence is 15 residues long. J gave up 4 bases and V 4 bases, and 8 bases lay outside the gene matches.